This TCR beta chain originates from a study of vaccination effects on CD4 cells after COVID-19. TCRdb keeps only in-frame clones here, not all; method: immunoSEQ multiplex PCR. The sample has around 56,000 clones, roughly 80% seen once. The germline CDR1 and CDR2 sequences are SGHTA and FQGNSA. Trimming stripped 1 base from V and 3 bases from J, with 9 bases between. CDR3 length: 14 amino acids. This clone appeared a single time. Its antigen remains unidentified. It was after roughly ten days of culture that CD4+ T cells were isolated. Material: CD4+ T cells from PBMCs cultured without peptide, obtained before COVID-19 vaccination. The rearrangement links TRBV7-2 to TRBJ1-2; D is undetermined. The TCR comes from a human donor who received a COVID-19 vaccine. The CDR3, as DNA: TGTGCCAGCAGCTTAGTACGGGCCGACTATGGCTACACCTTC. This gives the protein CASSLVRADYGYTF.